The clone carrying this T cell receptor (beta chain) came up many times. The antigen is unknown. The CDR3 sequence is 13 residues long. Deletions cut 0 bases from V and 6 bases from J, with 9 bases between. Graves' hyperthyroidism is called stable when ophthalmopathy does not progress within 18 months. This sample is drawn from a study of T cells in Graves' hyperthyroidism and ophthalmopathy. On the study more broadly: Peripheral blood sampling occurred at initial diagnosis, before any treatment.

Amplification targeted TCR beta CDR3 regions from RNA transcripts. HTBI primers were the set used in a first-round RT-PCR of the TCR CDR3. TCRdb independently ran MiXCR on the multiplex PCR reads; one entry per CDR3 protein. Of roughly 630,000 distinct CDR3 sequences listed, 15% to 18% are singletons. General study findings and limits: With a median lead of 6.5 months before onset, the model predicted ophthalmopathy. Most expanded thyroid clonotypes above 0.001 also appeared in blood.

Sequenced: blood. The gene calls are TRBV12-3 or TRBV12-4 and TRBJ2-7; D gene uncertain. The TCR sequence derives from a woman aged 25 to 45 with Graves' hyperthyroidism. CDR3 nucleotide sequence: TGTGCCAGCAGTTTAGCTATTGGACGCGAGCAGTACTTC. Protein sequence: CASSLAIGREQYF.